A single sample gave rise to the 8 T cell receptor beta chains below, sequenced in a study of blood T cell repertoires in COVID-19. Clones were read by immunoSEQ multiplex PCR, and TCRdb kept only the in-frame ones, dropping some. This table holds about 210,000 clones, less than 85% found once. The specimen sequenced was PBMCs or T cells enriched from blood (not recorded which). Every receptor here comes from a man aged 40-55 years who had recovered from COVID-19.

The CDR3: CASSETSGASTEAFF. The CDR3 bases are TGTGCCAGCAGTGAAACGAGTGGGGCCAGCACTGAAGCTTTCTTT. The chain uses TRBV5-4 and TRBJ1-1, with D perhaps TRBD1 (5 bases). V was clipped by 5 bases and J by 4 bases, with 18 bases between them. Looked up from germline, CDR1 is SGHNT and CDR2 is YYREEE (reference sequence). The CDR3 is 15 residues long.

In its sample, this clone was seen once. V gene TRBV29-1 combines with J gene TRBJ1-2; weak D call: TRBD1 (6 bases). The CDR3 consists of 12 residues. V dropped 3 bases and J dropped 4 bases, with 9 bases sitting between them. Looked up from germline, CDR1 is SQVTM and CDR2 is ANQGSEA. This CDR3 is CSVDQGGYGYTF. CDR3 coding DNA: TGCAGCGTTGACCAAGGGGGCTATGGCTACACCTTC.

The gene calls are TRBV29-1 and TRBJ1-4, with D maybe TRBD1 (6 bases). CDR3 size: 13 residues. V lost 7 bases, J lost 0 bases, and 9 bases lay in between. From germline, CDR1 is SQVTM and CDR2 ANQGSEA. CDR3 residues: CSARGTTNEKLFF. CDR3 coding DNA: TGCAGCGCCAGGGGCACAACTAATGAAAAACTGTTTTTT. The whole variable domain, filled in from reference TRBV29-1 and TRBJ1-4, reads SAVISQKPSRDICQRGTSLTIQCQVDSQVTMMFWYRQQPGQSLTLIATANQGSEATYESGFVIDKFPISRPNLTFSTLTVSNMSPEDSSIYLCSARGTTNEKLFFGSGTQLSVL.

The chain links TRBV18 to TRBJ1-2, with D possibly being TRBD1 (5 bases). V lost 6 bases and J lost 2, with 16 bases in between. This CDR3 is 15 amino acids long. The germline V gene has CDR1 KGHSH and CDR2 LQKENI. For the CDR3, the DNA is TGTGCCAGCTCCCTTCGGGCAGGGCGAAACTATGGCTACACCTTC. This sequence encodes CASSLRAGRNYGYTF.

The rearrangement uses TRBV7-9 and TRBJ2-7; 7 nucleotides align to TRBD1. Germline CDR1 SEHNR, CDR2 FQNEAQ (reference sequence). This CDR3 spans 15 amino acids. The J segment lost 2 bases and the V segment lost 5 bases, leaving 9 bases of the junction unmatched. CDR3 nucleotides: TGTGCCAGCAGCACGGACAGGAGGACCGCCTACGAGCAGTACTTC. Its protein product is CASSTDRRTAYEQYF. The full variable domain, its missing parts supplied by reference TRBV7-9 and TRBJ2-7, is DTGVSQNPRHKITKRGQNVTFRCDPISEHNRLYWYRQTLGQGPEFLTYFQNEAQLEKSRLLSDRFSAERPKGSFSTLEIQRTEQGDSAMYLCASSTDRRTAYEQYFGPGTRLTVT.

V gene TRBV19 combines with J gene TRBJ2-1, with TRBD2 identical over 8 bases. V dropped 2 bases and J dropped 8; count of bases not matched to a gene: 8. The germline CDR1 and CDR2 sequences are LNHDA and SQIVND (reference sequence). The CDR3 consists of 15 residues. CDR3 in DNA: TGTGCCAGTAGTATATTGAGCGGGAGAGTGGATGAGCAGTTCTTC. Protein sequence: CASSILSGRVDEQFF.

J is TRBJ2-5 and V is TRBV6-5, with 9 bases matching TRBD2. The trim removed 6 bases at V and 2 bases at J, leaving 7 bases unmatched. This CDR3 is built from 15 residues. The germline gives CDR1 MNHEY, CDR2 SVGAGI. This chain's CDR3 is CASSPGLAGQETQYF. The CDR3, as DNA: TGTGCCAGCAGCCCCGGGCTAGCGGGGCAAGAGACCCAGTACTTC.

The genes are TRBV4-3 and TRBJ2-2; 7 positions match TRBD1. The trim removed 2 bases at V and 5 bases at J, leaving 11 bases unmatched. The germline gives CDR1 LGHNA, CDR2 YSLEER. The CDR3 has 17 amino acids. The CDR3 reads CASSQSPGTEGTGELFF. The CDR3 DNA reads as TGCGCCAGCAGCCAATCCCCCGGGACAGAGGGTACCGGGGAGCTGTTTTTT.